Below, one TCR beta chain is given with its context. Its specificity is unknown. Isolating PBMCs gave at least 6 million of these cells per sample. The V end lost 4 bases, the J end lost 4 bases, and 10 bases lay between the germline ends. The germline V gene has CDR1 SQVTM and CDR2 ANQGSEA. The CDR3 spans 12 residues. This specimen belongs to a study of blood T cells in healthy people across ages. A sample-barcoded 5' primer and a J-beta primer mix were used in a second PCR of about 6 to 11 cycles. TCRdb re-derived calls from the 5' RACE reads in MiXCR, one entry per CDR3 protein. The sample holds roughly 2 million distinct CDR3 sequences; 40% to 55% are singletons and the top ten take around 2.1%. The study's findings and limits: Per million T cells, TCR beta diversity dropped about linearly as age rose. More naive CD4+ cells and higher diversity marked long-lived donors relative to aged donors.

The sequenced material came from blood. The receptor was isolated from a woman aged 40 to 50 in good health. V gene TRBV29-1 combines with J gene TRBJ1-2; D unclear. As DNA, the CDR3 is TGCAGCGTTGGCGTTCCCCTCTATGGCTACACCTTC. Protein product: CSVGVPLYGYTF.